This T cell receptor (beta chain) comes out of a study of T cell repertoires in aging, cancer and after chemotherapy (dated by TCRdb to between 2019 and 2020). Study-wide context: Donors were distributed across six age groups ranging from 30 or younger to 70 or older, with at least three individuals included per group. Peripheral blood TCR beta repertoires from healthy donors and cancer patients were profiled to examine immunoaging and T cell reconstitution after chemotherapy. In the hematological group, paired pre- and post-chemotherapy samples were obtained from chronic lymphocytic leukemia patients treated with fludarabine- or bendamustine-based regimens. Alongside some 100 healthy donors serving as a reference group, the cohort included roughly 220 cancer patients, of whom some 91 had hematological cancers and about 130 had solid cancers. The full dataset contained 8.5 million to 10 million TCR reads.

Using a mixed TRB-A/B primer pool, multiplex touch-down PCR amplified rearranged TRB sequences covering the V, D and J segments. Two consecutive PCR reactions with Phusion HS II polymerase added Illumina adapters and sample indices to the amplicons. Amplicons were gel-purified using the NucleoSpin Gel and PCR Clean-up kit and were subsequently checked with Qubit and an Agilent 2100 Bioanalyzer. Sequencing of the libraries was done on an Illumina MiSeq with paired-end, single-indexed 600-cycle runs. The authors processed their data as follows. MiXCR versions 2.12 and 3.0.5 were used to process the TRB sequences. Each unique CDR3 nucleotide sequence counted as one clone, and only productive sequences with at least two reads were retained. The repertoire metrics were Shannon diversity, evenness, clonality (defined as one minus evenness), and alpha-parameterized diversity profiles covering alpha 0 to 5. The IGoR algorithm was used to calculate generation probabilities for clones in the paired samples taken before and after chemotherapy. Through fastp at Q25 and MiXCR, TCRdb rebuilt clones from the public reads, retaining in-frame beta chains. One record per CDR3 amino acid sequence lists the most common genes and DNA. What appears here as the V and J calls and clone size reflects TCRdb's work, not the paper's. The sample profile shows 2,000 to 2,500 distinct CDR3 sequences; over 20% of them were found once. Around 25% of the sample belongs to the ten largest clones.

Paper-wide results and their limitations: Lymphoid organ infiltration was present in hematological cancer patients, and this infiltration may itself impair thymic emigration or peripheral T cell expansion. In healthy donors, the decline in TCR diversity with age was mainly explained by loss of richness, whereas in cancer patients loss of evenness was also found to contribute. Median generation probability increased over the chemotherapy interval in both cancer cohorts, suggesting repertoire reconstitution through rebound thymic output. It was noted by the authors that conclusions about immunological memory after chemotherapy cannot be drawn from the repertoire data. Compared with age-matched healthy donors, untreated patients with hematological or solid cancers had significantly lower TCR diversity and higher clonality in blood.

Instead of sorted cells or RNA, genomic DNA extracted from peripheral blood served as the source for amplifying TCR beta rearrangements. V and J are truncated by 6 bases and 4 bases respectively, leaving an intervening sequence of 13 bases. The CDR3 measures 13 amino acids from cysteine to valine. Only the CDR3 DNA is retained, 39 bases long and in frame from the first base. Comments on this clonotype: Its antigen is currently not known. No clone much larger than this one lies a single base away; base qualities are absent.

Sequencing was carried out using blood. The V and J segments used are TRBV12-3 or TRBV12-4 and TRBJ2-7, with a weak D call of TRBD1 (5 bases match). This TCR came from a human donor with a blood cancer. The nucleotide sequence is given as TGTGCCAGCAGCCCAGGGCCAGGATACGAGCAGTACGTC. This is translated as CASSPGPGYEQYV.